The 5 T cell receptor beta chains below all came from one sample that was sequenced in a study of identical twins. Each CDR3 protein is one row after TCRdb ran MiXCR on the 5' RACE reads. The data hold 450,000 or so distinct CDR3 sequences, with 14% observed a single time. The data were also submitted as part of a second study, on yellow fever vaccine responses in identical twins.

Source material: CD4+ T cells sorted from blood. All receptors derive from a woman younger than 30 in good health.

The chain employs TRBV20-1 and TRBJ2-2; possible D gene TRBD1, 6 bases. Germline V gene lookup returns CDR1 DFQATT and CDR2 SNEGSKA (reference sequence). Trimming cost V 0 bases and J 0 bases, with 8 bases left between them. This CDR3 spans 15 amino acids. The CDR3 DNA reads as TGCAGTGCTAGAGATTACAGGGCGAACACCGGGGAGCTGTTTTTT. Translated, it gives CSARDYRANTGELFF.

This clonotype has a single count. The rearrangement uses TRBV6-2 or TRBV6-3 and TRBJ2-5, with 8 bases aligning to TRBD2. V lost 6 bases to trimming and J lost 5 bases; unmatched junction nucleotides: 5. This CDR3 comprises 13 residues. Germline V lookup: CDR1 MNHEY, CDR2 SVGEGT. The CDR3 region is CASSGLAVETQYF. CDR3 nucleotides: TGTGCCAGCAGCGGACTAGCCGTGGAGACCCAGTACTTC.

The genes are TRBV7-2 and TRBJ2-7, with 8 positions matching TRBD1. CDR3 length: 17 amino acids. Germline V gene data show CDR1 as SGHTA and CDR2 as FQGNSA. Unmatched junction bases numbered 14, after V lost 0 bases and J lost 7 bases. CDR3 DNA sequence: TGTGCCAGCAGCTTAGCGTTACACCCCCAGGGGGCGGATGAGCAGTACTTC. Amino acids: CASSLALHPQGADEQYF.

This clonotype was seen a few times. The rearrangement links TRBV25-1 to TRBJ2-1; 10 positions match TRBD2. This CDR3 has 13 residues. J was trimmed by 9 bases and V by 7 bases; bases with no gene match: 6. Per the germline V gene, CDR1 is MGHDK and CDR2 is SYGVNS. This CDR3 is CASKLAGVTEQFF. The CDR3 coding sequence is TGTGCCAGCAAGCTAGCGGGAGTTACTGAGCAGTTCTTC. Filled out from reference TRBV25-1 and TRBJ2-1, the complete variable domain reads EADIYQTPRYLVIGTGKKITLECSQTMGHDKMYWYQQDPGMELHLIHYSYGVNSTEKGDLSSESTVSRIRTEHFPLTLESARPSHTSQYLCASKLAGVTEQFFGPGTRLTVL.

The gene calls are TRBV27 and TRBJ2-7; a possible D gene is TRBD1 (5 bases). The CDR3 extends over 13 amino acids. Germline CDR1 and CDR2: MNHEY and SMNVEV (reference sequence). Trimming took off 4 bases at V and 7 bases at J, with 14 bases between the two ends. The CDR3 sequence: CASSSQGRGEQYF. CDR3 DNA: TGTGCCAGCAGTTCCCAGGGAAGAGGAGAGCAGTACTTC.